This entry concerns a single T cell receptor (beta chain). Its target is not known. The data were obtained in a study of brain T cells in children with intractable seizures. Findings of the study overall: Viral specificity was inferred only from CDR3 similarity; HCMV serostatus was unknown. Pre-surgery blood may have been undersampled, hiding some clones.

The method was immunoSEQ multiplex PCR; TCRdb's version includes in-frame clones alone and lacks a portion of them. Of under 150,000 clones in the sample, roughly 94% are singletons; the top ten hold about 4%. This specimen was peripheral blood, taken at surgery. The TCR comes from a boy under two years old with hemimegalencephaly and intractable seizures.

CDR3 protein: CASSPTGTGGYTF. The DNA of the CDR3 is TGTGCCAGCAGTCCGACAGGGACTGGCGGCTACACCTTC. V is TRBV6-5 and J is TRBJ1-2, with TRBD1 matching over 7 bases. This CDR3 is built from 13 residues. V lost 5 bases, J lost 8 bases, and 8 bases stayed unmatched. CDR1 is MNHEY and CDR2 is SVGAGI in the germline V gene.